The next 16 T cell receptor beta chains were all read from a single sample in a study of identical twins. TCRdb re-called the 5' RACE reads with MiXCR, one entry per CDR3 protein. The sample includes under 900,000 distinct CDR3 sequences, roughly an eighth of them seen just once. Another study also made use of these data, one on yellow fever vaccine responses in identical twins.

Sequencing used PBMCs. Every receptor here comes from a woman in her late teens or twenties in good health.

The rearrangement uses TRBV9 and TRBJ2-1; TRBD2 might be the D (6 bases). Germline V lookup: CDR1 SGDLS, CDR2 YYNGEE. The CDR3 is 15 residues long. V gave up 4 bases and J gave up 6 bases, with 17 bases separating them. The CDR3 nucleotides are TGTGCCAGCAGCCCCGCGAACTGGGACTCCAATGAGCAGTTCTTC. It encodes CASSPANWDSNEQFF. Using reference TRBV9 and TRBJ2-1 for the parts outside the CDR3, the full variable domain is DSGVTQTPKHLITATGQRVTLRCSPRSGDLSVYWYQQSLDQGLQFLIQYYNGEERAKGNILERFSAQQFPDLHSELNLSSLELGDSALYFCASSPANWDSNEQFFGPGTRLTVL.

This chain links TRBV29-1 with TRBJ1-2, with 8 bases identical to TRBD1. V shed 4 bases, J shed 2 bases, and the junction held 6 bases outside the gene matches. The CDR3 is 14 amino acids. Germline V CDR1 and CDR2: SQVTM, ANQGSEA. CDR3 in amino acids: CSVGPGTGNYGYTF. CDR3 bases: TGCAGCGTTGGCCCAGGGACAGGAAACTATGGCTACACCTTC. Filled out from reference TRBV29-1 and TRBJ1-2, the complete variable domain reads SAVISQKPSRDICQRGTSLTIQCQVDSQVTMMFWYRQQPGQSLTLIATANQGSEATYESGFVIDKFPISRPNLTFSTLTVSNMSPEDSSIYLCSVGPGTGNYGYTFGSGTRLTVV.

J is TRBJ2-1 and V is TRBV29-1; no definite D call. The CDR3 length is 13 residues. Germline CDR1 reads SQVTM; CDR2 reads ANQGSEA. V lost 4 bases to trimming and J lost 6 bases, with 13 bases between them. Here the CDR3 reads CSVGLSMGNEQFF. Written as DNA, the CDR3 is TGCAGCGTTGGACTCTCCATGGGCAATGAGCAGTTCTTC.

This clonotype was recorded a few times. The rearrangement links TRBV12-3 or TRBV12-4 to TRBJ2-5; 7 positions agree with TRBD1. Trimming removed 5 bases from V and 3 bases from J; junction bases left unmatched: 12. CDR3 size: 16 residues. CDR3 region: CASSPRETGQEETQYF. The CDR3 coding sequence is TGTGCCAGCAGTCCCCGCGAGACCGGACAGGAAGAGACCCAGTACTTC.

This chain connects TRBV10-3 to TRBJ2-7; 8 bases are shared with TRBD2. CDR1 and CDR2 (germline): ENHRY, SYGVKD. The trim removed 8 bases at V and 1 base at J, leaving 13 bases unmatched. The CDR3 is made up of 16 amino acids. The CDR3 reads CAIQRESGRKSYEQYF. The DNA of the CDR3 is TGTGCCATCCAGCGGGAGTCCGGGAGGAAGTCCTACGAGCAGTACTTC.

A few counts support this clonotype. V and J are TRBV5-1 and TRBJ1-3, with D possibly TRBD1 on 5 matching bases. Germline assignment: CDR1 SGHRS and CDR2 YFSETQ. The ends were cut back, 6 bases at V and 2 bases at J, with 15 bases in the middle. This CDR3 is built from 15 residues. CDR3 nucleotides: TGCGCCAGCAAGCAATCGGACATCCCTGGAAACACCATATATTTT. Its translation: CASKQSDIPGNTIYF.

The chain carries TRBV7-9 and TRBJ1-1, with no clear D. Per the germline V gene, CDR1 is SEHNR and CDR2 is FQNEAQ (reference sequence). The V gene lost 1 base and the J gene lost 14 bases, with 8 bases spanning the gap. This CDR3 is built from 10 residues. The CDR3 DNA sequence: TGTGCCAGCAGCTTAGATGGTTTATTCTTT. Protein product: CASSLDGLFF. The variable domain in full, completed from reference TRBV7-9 and TRBJ1-1, reads DTGVSQNPRHKITKRGQNVTFRCDPISEHNRLYWYRQTLGQGPEFLTYFQNEAQLEKSRLLSDRFSAERPKGSFSTLEIQRTEQGDSAMYLCASSLDGLFFGQGTRLTVV.

V and J are TRBV20-1 and TRBJ1-6; 7 bases map to TRBD1. Trimming cost V 0 bases and J 10 bases; bases outside gene matches: 9. This CDR3 has 15 residues. Germline CDR1 and CDR2: DFQATT and SNEGSKA (reference sequence). CDR3 bases: TGCAGTGCTAGAGATCCTAACAGGGGTTTATCACCCCTCCACTTT. It encodes CSARDPNRGLSPLHF.

This clonotype was observed a few times. V gene TRBV29-1 combines with J gene TRBJ1-4; a possible D gene is TRBD1 (5 bases). The CDR3 is made up of 13 amino acids. Trimming took 1 base from V and 8 from J, leaving 11 bases between them. Looked up from germline, CDR1 is SQVTM and CDR2 is ANQGSEA. CDR3 bases: TGCAGCGTTGAAGGCAGGGAACGGGAAAAACTGTTTTTT. Translated, it gives CSVEGREREKLFF.

The chain joins TRBV11-3 to TRBJ2-2; 9 nucleotides line up with TRBD1. The V and J ends lost 5 bases and 5 bases, in that order; junction bases with no gene match: 9. The CDR3 is made up of 16 amino acids. Germline V gene lookup returns CDR1 SGHNT and CDR2 YENEEA. CDR3 sequence: CASSKTGGLTTGELFF. CDR3 nucleotide sequence: TGTGCCAGCAGCAAAACAGGGGGCCTTACGACCGGGGAGCTGTTTTTT.

In its sample, this clonotype was seen a few times. The rearrangement uses TRBV9 and TRBJ2-7; 8 bases line up with TRBD1. Unmatched junction bases numbered 3, after V lost 0 bases and J lost 1 base. Germline assignment: CDR1 SGDLS and CDR2 YYNGEE. CDR3 length: 15 residues. CDR3 coding DNA: TGTGCCAGCAGCGTAGGGGACAGGCTATCCTACGAGCAGTACTTC. Protein product: CASSVGDRLSYEQYF.

The chain uses TRBV15 and TRBJ2-7; 8 positions agree with TRBD2. The CDR3 contains 13 residues. The V gene's germline CDR1 is LNHNV and CDR2 YYDKDF (reference sequence). V shed 3 bases, J shed 9 bases, and the junction held 7 bases outside the gene matches. The chain's CDR3 is CATSRLRGGGQYF. The DNA for the CDR3 is TGTGCCACCAGCAGGCTACGGGGGGGCGGGCAGTACTTC.

This clonotype was seen more than once but under ten times. V usage is TRBV28 and J usage is TRBJ2-7; 9 positions match TRBD1. Per germline, CDR1 MDHEN and CDR2 SYDVKM. The V gene end was trimmed by 4 bases and the J gene end by 9 bases; junction bases not matched to a gene: 10. The CDR3 runs 14 residues. CDR3 residues: CASSSLGQGIVQYV. The DNA of the CDR3 is TGTGCCAGCAGTTCGCTGGGACAGGGTATTGTGCAGTACGTC.

This clonotype came up a few times. The genes are TRBV20-1 and TRBJ2-1; TRBD2 matches 12 bases. V shed 4 bases and J 9 bases; nucleotides not matched to a gene: 16. Germline-derived CDR1 and CDR2 are DFQATT and SNEGSKA (reference sequence). The CDR3 covers 17 residues. CDR3 in amino acids: CSATSEILAGGFGEQFF. CDR3 in DNA: TGCAGTGCTACTAGCGAAATACTAGCGGGAGGATTCGGTGAGCAGTTCTTC.

The genes are TRBV2 and TRBJ2-5; D might be TRBD1 or TRBD2, each matching 5 bases. Trimming took off 11 bases at V and 1 base at J, with 23 bases between the two ends. CDR3 length: 16 residues. Germline CDR1 reads SNHLY; CDR2 reads FYNNEI. The CDR3: CAETSPGFGAQETQYF. The CDR3 nucleotides are TGTGCCGAAACCTCCCCCGGCTTCGGGGCCCAAGAGACCCAGTACTTC.

This chain connects TRBV20-1 to TRBJ1-1; possibly TRBD1 for D (5 bases). V lost 3 bases to trimming and J lost 1 base, with 6 bases between them. There are 12 residues in the CDR3. The germline gives CDR1 DFQATT, CDR2 SNEGSKA (reference sequence). CDR3 nucleotides: TGCAGTGCTAGGACAGCGAACACTGAAGCTTTCTTT. It encodes CSARTANTEAFF.